This T cell receptor beta chain was identified in a study of blood T cells in healthy people across ages. Study details: Template switching captured about one barcoded beta molecule per two T cells.

Primed by a sample-barcoded 5' primer and a J-beta primer mix, a second PCR proceeded for about 6 to 12 cycles. A template-switch adaptor with 12 random nucleotides tagged each cDNA molecule. TCRdb used MiXCR to reprocess the 5' RACE reads, holding one entry per CDR3 protein. The data contain more than 1,000,000 distinct CDR3 sequences, 25% of them singletons. The CDR3 extends over 13 amino acids. Germline-derived CDR1 and CDR2 are ENHRY and SYGVKD. This clonotype was recorded a few times. These data were likewise used in another study, on T cells of mothers and their children. Per that paper: The M1S primer of the second PCR added sample barcodes and 2-4 random nucleotides.

The TCR was taken from a girl aged 2 to 9 in good health. Source material: blood. V gene TRBV10-3 combines with J gene TRBJ2-5; D is ambiguous. The last part of the DNA fits TRBJ2-1 better; the J call may be wrong. Here the CDR3 reads CAISRSTYNEQFF. In DNA, the CDR3 is TGTGCCATCAGCAGGTCTACCTACAATGAGCAGTTCTTC.